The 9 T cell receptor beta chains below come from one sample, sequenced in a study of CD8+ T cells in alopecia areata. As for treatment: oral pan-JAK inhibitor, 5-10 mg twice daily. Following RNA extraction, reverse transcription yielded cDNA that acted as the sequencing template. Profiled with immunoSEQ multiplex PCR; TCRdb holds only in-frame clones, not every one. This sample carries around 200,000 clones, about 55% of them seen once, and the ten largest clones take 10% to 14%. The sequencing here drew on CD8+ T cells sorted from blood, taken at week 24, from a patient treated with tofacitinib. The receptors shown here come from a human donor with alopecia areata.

The CDR3 sequence is CASSQEVVHEQYF. In nucleotides, the CDR3 is TGCGCCAGCAGCCAAGAGGTGGTCCACGAGCAGTACTTC. The rearrangement uses TRBV4-3 and TRBJ2-7; no clear D gene. The CDR3 contains 13 residues. Germline CDR1 is LGHNA and CDR2 is YSLEER. V dropped 0 bases and J dropped 5 bases, with 8 bases sitting between them.

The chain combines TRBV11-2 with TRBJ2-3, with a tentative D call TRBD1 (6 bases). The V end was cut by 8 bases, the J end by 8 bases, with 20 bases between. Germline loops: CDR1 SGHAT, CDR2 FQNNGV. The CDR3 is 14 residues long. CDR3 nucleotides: TGTGCCAGCTCCACCGGGACAACCGGACGTACGCAGTATTTT. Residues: CASSTGTTGRTQYF.

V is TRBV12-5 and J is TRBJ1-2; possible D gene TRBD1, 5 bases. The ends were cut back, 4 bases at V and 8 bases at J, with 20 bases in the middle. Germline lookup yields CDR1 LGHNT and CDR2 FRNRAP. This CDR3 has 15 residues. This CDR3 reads CASGSESSGPEGYTF. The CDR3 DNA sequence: TGTGCTAGTGGTTCAGAGTCCTCGGGGCCGGAGGGCTACACCTTC.

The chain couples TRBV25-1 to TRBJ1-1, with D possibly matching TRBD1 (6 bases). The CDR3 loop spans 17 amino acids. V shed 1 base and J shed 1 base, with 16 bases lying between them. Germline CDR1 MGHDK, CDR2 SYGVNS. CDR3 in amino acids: CASSELGGGHPNTEAFF. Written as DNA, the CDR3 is TGTGCCAGCAGTGAATTAGGGGGTGGACACCCGAACACTGAAGCTTTCTTT.

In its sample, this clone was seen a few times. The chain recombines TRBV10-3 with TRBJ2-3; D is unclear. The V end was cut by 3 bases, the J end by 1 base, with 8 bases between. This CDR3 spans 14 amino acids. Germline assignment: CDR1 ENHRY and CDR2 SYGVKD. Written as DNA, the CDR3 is TGTGCCATCAGTGACGACCGGGGCACAGATACGCAGTATTTT. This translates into CAISDDRGTDTQYF.

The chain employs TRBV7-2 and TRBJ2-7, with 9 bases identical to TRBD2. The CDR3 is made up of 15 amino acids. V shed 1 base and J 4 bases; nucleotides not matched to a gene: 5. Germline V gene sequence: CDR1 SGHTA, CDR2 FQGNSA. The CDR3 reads CASSLVAGGPYEQYF. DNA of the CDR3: TGTGCCAGCAGCTTAGTTGCGGGGGGGCCTTACGAGCAGTACTTC.

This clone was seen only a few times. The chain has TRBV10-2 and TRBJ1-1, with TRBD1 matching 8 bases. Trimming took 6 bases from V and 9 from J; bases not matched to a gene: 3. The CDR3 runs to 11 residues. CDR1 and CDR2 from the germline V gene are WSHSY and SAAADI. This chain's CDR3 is CASRTGEKAFF. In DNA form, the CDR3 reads TGCGCCAGCAGGACAGGGGAGAAAGCTTTCTTT.

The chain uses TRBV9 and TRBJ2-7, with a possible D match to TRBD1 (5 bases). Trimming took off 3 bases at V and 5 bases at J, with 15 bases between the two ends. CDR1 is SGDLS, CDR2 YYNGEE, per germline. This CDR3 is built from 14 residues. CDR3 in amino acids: CASSATDTWDEQYF. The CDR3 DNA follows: TGTGCCAGCAGCGCGACGGACACCTGGGACGAGCAGTACTTC.

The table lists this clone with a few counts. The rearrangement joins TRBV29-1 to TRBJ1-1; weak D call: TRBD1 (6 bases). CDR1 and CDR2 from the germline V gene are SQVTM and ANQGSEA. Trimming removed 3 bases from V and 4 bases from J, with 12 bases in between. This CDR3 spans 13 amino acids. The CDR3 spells CSVEGLGGTEAFF. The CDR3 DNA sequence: TGCAGCGTTGAGGGGTTAGGGGGCACTGAAGCTTTCTTT.